A single sample is the source of the 14 T cell receptor beta chains below, sequenced in a study of radiation and T cells in renal cell carcinoma. The method was immunoSEQ multiplex PCR; TCRdb's version includes in-frame clones alone and lacks a portion of them. The table lists about 170,000 clones, roughly 90% of them singletons. This sample's time point: blood 4 weeks post-SBRT, at nephrectomy. Treatment reported: 15 Gy SBRT to primary tumor, nephrectomy 4 weeks later. Source: blood, taken from a patient whose treatment included radiotherapy and nephrectomy. The receptors were gathered from a woman aged 50 to 65 with renal cell carcinoma.

The chain has TRBV2 and TRBJ2-5; D is undetermined. Germline V gene data show CDR1 as SNHLY and CDR2 as FYNNEI. The V end was cut by 2 bases, the J end by 5 bases, with 9 bases between. The CDR3 spans 13 residues. Here the CDR3 reads CASSELFVETQYF. The CDR3 DNA is TGTGCCAGCAGTGAACTGTTTGTGGAGACCCAGTACTTC.

The CDR3 DNA reads as TGTGCCAGCAGCTCCCTGAGGGAGCAGTACTTC. Protein sequence: CASSSLREQYF. This chain uses TRBV7-6 with TRBJ2-7; no definite D call. This CDR3 is built from 11 residues. From germline, CDR1 is SGHVS and CDR2 FNYEAQ. Trimming removed 4 bases from V and 7 bases from J, with 8 bases in between.

The chain couples TRBV19 to TRBJ1-6; 10 bases match TRBD1. This CDR3 spans 14 amino acids. V lost 6 bases, J lost 7 bases, and 3 bases stayed unmatched. Germline V CDR1 and CDR2: LNHDA, SQIVND (reference sequence). CDR3 residues: CASSSTGGNSPLHF. DNA of the CDR3: TGTGCCAGTAGCTCGACAGGGGGCAATTCACCCCTCCACTTT. Combining the CDR3 with reference TRBV19 and TRBJ1-6 gives the whole variable domain DGGITQSPKYLFRKEGQNVTLSCEQNLNHDAMYWYRQDPGQGLRLIYYSQIVNDFQKGDIAEGYSVSREKKESFPLTVTSAQKNPTAFYLCASSSTGGNSPLHFGNGTRLTVT.

In regard to this clone: This CDR3 is also generated by other DNA sequences in the sample. The chain links TRBV9 to TRBJ1-3, with D hard to call. Per the germline V gene, CDR1 is SGDLS and CDR2 is YYNGEE. The V end was cut by 3 bases, the J end by 0 bases, with 10 bases between. There are 15 residues in the CDR3. CDR3 DNA: TGTGCCAGCAGCGCAGGAGGTTTCTCTGGAAACACCATATATTTT. It specifies CASSAGGFSGNTIYF.

The chain employs TRBV7-9 and TRBJ1-2; D gene unclear. Trimming shortened V by 2 bases and J by 1 base, and 5 bases separated the two germline ends. CDR3 size: 13 residues. CDR1 SEHNR and CDR2 FQNEAQ come from the germline V gene (reference sequence). Written as DNA, the CDR3 is TGTGCCAGCAGCTTAACTGTTAACTATGGCTACACCTTC. Translated: CASSLTVNYGYTF. Using reference TRBV7-9 and TRBJ1-2 for the parts outside the CDR3, the full variable domain is DTGVSQNPRHKITKRGQNVTFRCDPISEHNRLYWYRQTLGQGPEFLTYFQNEAQLEKSRLLSDRFSAERPKGSFSTLEIQRTEQGDSAMYLCASSLTVNYGYTFGSGTRLTVV.

The genes are TRBV5-1 and TRBJ1-6; D possibly corresponds to TRBD1 (5 bases). CDR3 size: 14 residues. The germline V and J ends were trimmed by 4 bases and 8 bases, with 13 bases remaining between them. Germline CDR1 SGHRS, CDR2 YFSETQ. The DNA of the CDR3 is TGCGCCAGCAGCAGTGGGACTGCGGATTCACCCCTCCACTTT. As protein: CASSSGTADSPLHF.

This clone appeared a single time. CDR3 sequence: CASSSPTSGGVYEQYF. The CDR3 DNA is TGTGCCAGCAGCTCCCCGACTAGCGGGGGGGTTTACGAGCAGTACTTC. This chain joins TRBV7-2 and TRBJ2-7; 14 bases map to TRBD2. The V gene end was trimmed by 4 bases and the J gene end by 4 bases; junction bases not matched to a gene: 6. This CDR3 has 16 amino acids. The germline CDR1 and CDR2 sequences are SGHTA and FQGNSA.

This chain uses TRBV19 with TRBJ1-1, with a weak D call TRBD1 (5 bases). Germline CDR1 and CDR2: LNHDA and SQIVND (reference sequence). CDR3 length: 13 amino acids. Trimming left V 5 bases short and J 4 bases short, with 11 bases between. For the CDR3, the DNA is TGTGCCAGTAGTGCAATGGGGGGCACTGAAGCTTTCTTT. This translates into CASSAMGGTEAFF.

The chain links TRBV5-6 to TRBJ1-4; D call uncertain. Germline CDR1 and CDR2: SGHDT and YYEEEE. V gave up 4 bases and J gave up 8 bases, with 15 bases separating them. This CDR3 is built from 14 residues. The CDR3 reads CASSPGRRSEKLFF. CDR3 sequence (DNA): TGTGCCAGCAGCCCCGGCAGGCGGAGCGAAAAACTGTTTTTT.

The chain has TRBV6-6 and TRBJ1-2; no clear D. Trimming cost V 0 bases and J 5 bases, with 10 bases left between them. From germline, CDR1 is MNHNY and CDR2 SVGAGI (reference sequence). The CDR3 runs to 14 residues. CDR3 sequence (DNA): TGTGCCAGCAGTTACTCACCGGCGGCTTATGGCTACACCTTC. Its translation: CASSYSPAAYGYTF.

V gene TRBV19 combines with J gene TRBJ2-5; 10 bases match TRBD2. V was pared by 1 base and J by 4 bases, with 9 bases of the junction left unmatched. The germline CDR1 and CDR2 sequences are LNHDA and SQIVND (reference sequence). This CDR3 has 17 amino acids. The CDR3 bases are TGTGCCAGTAGTATAGTAGCGGGGGGCCTTAGTCGAGAGACCCAGTACTTC. Translation: CASSIVAGGLSRETQYF.

V gene TRBV7-9 combines with J gene TRBJ1-6; no firm D call. V shed 2 bases and J shed 8 bases, with 10 bases lying between them. Germline CDR1 and CDR2: SEHNR and FQNEAQ (reference sequence). The CDR3 has 14 residues. As DNA, the CDR3 is TGTGCCAGCAGCTTAATAGGGTCCGATTCACCCCTCCACTTT. Protein product: CASSLIGSDSPLHF.

This chain joins TRBV5-1 and TRBJ2-3, with 9 bases lining up with TRBD2. The V gene's germline CDR1 is SGHRS and CDR2 YFSETQ. Unmatched junction bases numbered 10, after V lost 2 bases and J lost 6 bases. CDR3 length: 16 amino acids. The CDR3 region has the DNA TGCGCCAGCAGCTTAAGGGCTAGCGGGGTAATGGATACGCAGTATTTT. As protein: CASSLRASGVMDTQYF.

V gene TRBV6-1 combines with J gene TRBJ1-4, with a tentative D call TRBD1 (6 bases). Per the germline V gene, CDR1 is MNHNS and CDR2 is SASEGT. With 3 bases removed from V and 8 bases from J, the gap between germline ends came to 25 bases. This CDR3 spans 18 amino acids. The CDR3 here is CASSDRNRQGRIGEKLFF. Here the CDR3 DNA reads TGTGCCAGCAGTGATCGTAATCGGCAGGGGAGAATCGGAGAAAAACTGTTTTTT.